A single sample gave rise to the 12 T cell receptor beta chains below, sequenced in a study of persistence of HIV-infected CD4 T cells (TCRdb year 2020). The treatment or condition label for this specimen denotes: suppressive antiretroviral therapy. Cells were stimulated with lysates of CMV-infected fibroblasts at roughly 11 ug/mL. Memory CD4+ T cells that did not respond, being CD40L-negative, CD69-negative and CD45RO-high, were sorted as memory populations depleted of antigen-responding cells. Which antigens these TCRs recognize remains unknown. The immunoSEQ hsTCRB assay version 4, run in survey mode, was used to sequence TCRbeta repertoires from genomic DNA. What TCRdb holds here is the immuneACCESS table cut down to in-frame rearrangements. Part of the clones is not present; checked against another copy, under half of the missing clones reflect an unresolved V gene, and the others are unexplained. Across this sample there are fewer than 40,000 clones, with approximately 80% seen only once. The ten largest clones capture about 0.78% of the sample.

The sample consisted of CD4+ T cells sorted from PBMCs after roughly 18-hour stimulation, taken from a patient who received antiretroviral therapy. What the cell subset or site label conveys for this sample: CD40L-CD69- CD45RO-high memory CD4 T cells not responding to CMV lysate. The receptors come from an adult man with HIV who was CMV-seropositive.

CDR3 loop: CASSLARKGGKAFF. The CDR3, as DNA: TGTGCCAGCAGCTTAGCGCGGAAGGGAGGGAAAGCTTTCTTT. The V gene is TRBV7-2, the J gene TRBJ1-1; D not resolved. Trimming left V 0 bases short and J 9 bases short, with 14 bases between. The CDR3 has 14 residues. Germline CDR1 and CDR2: SGHTA and FQGNSA.

This clone was recorded once. The gene calls are TRBV7-2 and TRBJ2-7, with 12 bases fitting TRBD1. CDR3 length: 15 amino acids. Germline V gives CDR1 SGHTA, CDR2 FQGNSA. V shed 5 bases and J 6 bases; nucleotides not matched to a gene: 8. As DNA, the CDR3 is TGTGCCAGCAGCCCCGCCGGGACAGGGGGCGGCGAGCAGTACTTC. This sequence encodes CASSPAGTGGGEQYF.

In nucleotides, the CDR3 is TGTGCCAGCAGCGACAGCGGTGTTGACACTGAAGCTTTCTTT. Translating gives CASSDSGVDTEAFF. The gene calls are TRBV5-6 and TRBJ1-1, with a tentative D call TRBD1 (5 bases). The length of the CDR3 is 14 residues. Trimming cost V 4 bases and J 3 bases, with 13 bases left between them. Germline V gene sequence: CDR1 SGHDT, CDR2 YYEEEE.

Points on this clone: Other DNA sequences from this sample encode an identical CDR3 as well. This chain uses TRBV7-2 with TRBJ1-3; D not resolved. Germline loops: CDR1 SGHTA, CDR2 FQGNSA. The CDR3 length is 15 residues. V was clipped by 2 bases and J by 0 bases, with 8 bases between them. The CDR3 loop is CASSLSGSSGNTIYF. DNA of the CDR3: TGTGCCAGCAGCTTATCCGGCAGCTCTGGAAACACCATATATTTT.

For this clone: Other DNA variants within this sample encode the same CDR3. This chain joins TRBV7-9 and TRBJ1-5; possible D gene TRBD1, 5 bases. The germline CDR1 and CDR2 sequences are SEHNR and FQNEAQ (reference sequence). Trimming left V 3 bases short and J 0 bases short, with 9 bases between. The CDR3 sequence is 15 residues long. The CDR3 DNA is TGTGCCAGCAGCTTGGGGGGGTATAGCAATCAGCCCCAGCATTTT. It yields the protein CASSLGGYSNQPQHF.

The rearrangement uses TRBV7-2 and TRBJ2-3, with D perhaps being TRBD1 or TRBD2 (5 bases each). Germline V gene lookup returns CDR1 SGHTA and CDR2 FQGNSA. The CDR3 sequence is 16 residues long. V was trimmed by 5 bases and J by 1 base, leaving 16 bases between them. The CDR3 DNA is TGTGCCAGCAGCCCGGGATGGGGCCCCCGCACAGATACGCAGTATTTT. Its protein product is CASSPGWGPRTDTQYF.

The chain couples TRBV5-1 to TRBJ2-1, with D unresolved. With 2 bases removed from V and 5 bases from J, the gap between germline ends came to 8 bases. The germline CDR1 and CDR2 sequences are SGHRS and YFSETQ. This CDR3 has 13 amino acids. The CDR3 is CASSLNLDNEQFF. Here the CDR3 DNA reads TGCGCCAGCAGCTTAAACCTCGACAATGAGCAGTTCTTC.

The rearrangement joins TRBV28 to TRBJ1-4; D unresolved. CDR3 length: 12 amino acids. V was cut by 2 bases and J by 8 bases, with 6 bases left in between. Germline V CDR1 and CDR2: MDHEN, SYDVKM. This CDR3 reads CASSLTREKLFF. DNA for the CDR3: TGTGCCAGCAGTTTAACTAGGGAAAAACTGTTTTTT.

The gene calls are TRBV18 and TRBJ2-4; D is unresolved. The germline CDR1 and CDR2 sequences are KGHSH and LQKENI. The CDR3 contains 17 residues. Trimming took off 0 bases at V and 0 bases at J, with 12 bases between the two ends. CDR3 nucleotide sequence: TGTGCCAGCTCACCACCTCTCATACCAATAGCCAAAAACATTCAGTACTTC. It translates to CASSPPLIPIAKNIQYF.

This rearrangement joins TRBV19 to TRBJ2-1; D gene uncertain. The germline V gene encodes CDR1 LNHDA and CDR2 SQIVND (reference sequence). V was clipped by 5 bases and J by 0 bases, with 14 bases between them. The CDR3 consists of 16 residues. Here the CDR3 DNA reads TGTGCCAGTAGTCTTCCCTGGGGAAGCTCCTACAATGAGCAGTTCTTC. Translated: CASSLPWGSSYNEQFF. Supplemented by reference TRBV19 and TRBJ2-1, the full variable domain reads DGGITQSPKYLFRKEGQNVTLSCEQNLNHDAMYWYRQDPGQGLRLIYYSQIVNDFQKGDIAEGYSVSREKKESFPLTVTSAQKNPTAFYLCASSLPWGSSYNEQFFGPGTRLTVL.

The chain combines TRBV5-1 with TRBJ2-7; TRBD1 matches 8 bases. The ends lost 2 bases at V and 4 bases at J; junction bases unmatched: 5. This CDR3 has 14 amino acids. Germline CDR1 SGHRS, CDR2 YFSETQ. The CDR3 region is CASSFSRGLYEQYF. The CDR3 DNA follows: TGCGCCAGCAGCTTCAGCAGGGGGCTTTACGAGCAGTACTTC.

The rearrangement uses TRBV2 and TRBJ1-2; TRBD1 might be the D (5 bases). From germline, CDR1 is SNHLY and CDR2 FYNNEI. V was shortened by 0 bases and J by 3 bases, with 11 bases between the two germline ends. The CDR3 has 15 residues. The CDR3 DNA sequence: TGTGCCAGCAGTGAAGCGCTAAGGGGACACTATGGCTACACCTTC. Translated: CASSEALRGHYGYTF.